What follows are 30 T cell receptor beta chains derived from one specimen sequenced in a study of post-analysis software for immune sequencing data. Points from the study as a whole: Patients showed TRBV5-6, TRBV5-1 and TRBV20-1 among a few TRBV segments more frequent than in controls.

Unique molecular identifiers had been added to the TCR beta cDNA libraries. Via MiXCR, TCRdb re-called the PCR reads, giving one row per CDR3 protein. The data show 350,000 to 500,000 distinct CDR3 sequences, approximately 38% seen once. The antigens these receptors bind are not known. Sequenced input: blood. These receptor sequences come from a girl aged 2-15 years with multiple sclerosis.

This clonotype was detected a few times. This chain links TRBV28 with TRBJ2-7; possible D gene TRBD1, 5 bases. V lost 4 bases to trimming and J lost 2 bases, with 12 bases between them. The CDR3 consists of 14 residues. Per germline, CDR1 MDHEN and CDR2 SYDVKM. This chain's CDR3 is CASSSGHFPYEQYF. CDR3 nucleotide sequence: TGTGCCAGCAGTTCAGGACACTTCCCCTACGAGCAGTACTTC.

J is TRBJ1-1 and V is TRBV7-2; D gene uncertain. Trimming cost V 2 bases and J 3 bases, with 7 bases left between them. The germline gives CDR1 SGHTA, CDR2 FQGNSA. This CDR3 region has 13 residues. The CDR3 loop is CASSLTMYTEAFF. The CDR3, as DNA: TGTGCCAGCAGCTTAACAATGTACACTGAAGCTTTCTTT.

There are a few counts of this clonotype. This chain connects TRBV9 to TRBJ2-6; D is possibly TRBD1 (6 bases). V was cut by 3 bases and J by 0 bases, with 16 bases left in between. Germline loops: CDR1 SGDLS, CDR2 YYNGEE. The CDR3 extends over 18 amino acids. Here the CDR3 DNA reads TGTGCCAGCAGCGACTCAACAGGGCTCGACTCTGGGGCCAACGTCCTGACTTTC. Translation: CASSDSTGLDSGANVLTF.

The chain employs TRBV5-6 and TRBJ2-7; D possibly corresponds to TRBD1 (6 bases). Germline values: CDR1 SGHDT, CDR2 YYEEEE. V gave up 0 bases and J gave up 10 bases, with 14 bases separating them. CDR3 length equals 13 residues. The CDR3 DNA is TGTGCCAGCAGCTTGGACAGGGTGGAGTCCCAGTACTTC. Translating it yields CASSLDRVESQYF.

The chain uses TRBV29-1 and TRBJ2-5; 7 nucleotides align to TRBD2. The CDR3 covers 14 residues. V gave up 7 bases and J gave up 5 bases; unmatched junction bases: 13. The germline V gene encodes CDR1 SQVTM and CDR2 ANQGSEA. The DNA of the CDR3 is TGCAGCGCTGATAGCGGGCTAGCCTTGGAGACCCAGTACTTC. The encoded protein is CSADSGLALETQYF.

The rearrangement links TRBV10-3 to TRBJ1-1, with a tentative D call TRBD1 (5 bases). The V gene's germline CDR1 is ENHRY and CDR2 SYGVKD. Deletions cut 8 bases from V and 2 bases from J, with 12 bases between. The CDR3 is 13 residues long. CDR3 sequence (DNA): TGTGCCATCGCCGGGGGTGATAACACTGAAGCTTTCTTT. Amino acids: CAIAGGDNTEAFF.

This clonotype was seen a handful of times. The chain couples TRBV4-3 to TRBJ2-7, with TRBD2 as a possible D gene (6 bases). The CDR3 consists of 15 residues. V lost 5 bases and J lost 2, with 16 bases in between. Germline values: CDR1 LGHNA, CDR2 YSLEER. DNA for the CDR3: TGCGCCAGCAGCTCCGACCGCCGGGGGACCTACGAGCAGTACTTC. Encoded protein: CASSSDRRGTYEQYF.

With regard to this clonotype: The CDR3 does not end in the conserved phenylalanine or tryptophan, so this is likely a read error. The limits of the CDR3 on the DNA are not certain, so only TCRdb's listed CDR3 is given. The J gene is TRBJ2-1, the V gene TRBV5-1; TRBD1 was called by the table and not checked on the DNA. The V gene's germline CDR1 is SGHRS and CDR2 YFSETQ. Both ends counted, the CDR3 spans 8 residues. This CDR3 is CASSFRQE.

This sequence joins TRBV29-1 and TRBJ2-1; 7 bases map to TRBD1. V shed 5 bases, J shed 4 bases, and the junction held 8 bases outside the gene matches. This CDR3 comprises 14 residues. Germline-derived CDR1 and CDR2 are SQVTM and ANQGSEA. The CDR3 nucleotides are TGCAGCGTTCCTGCAGGGGACAGATACAATGAGCAGTTCTTC. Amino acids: CSVPAGDRYNEQFF.

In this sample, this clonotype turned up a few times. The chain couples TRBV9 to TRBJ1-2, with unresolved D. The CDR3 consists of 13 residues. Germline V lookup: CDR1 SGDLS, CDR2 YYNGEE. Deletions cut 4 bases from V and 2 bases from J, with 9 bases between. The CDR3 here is CASSLDWNYGYTF. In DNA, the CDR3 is TGTGCCAGCAGCTTGGACTGGAACTATGGCTACACCTTC.

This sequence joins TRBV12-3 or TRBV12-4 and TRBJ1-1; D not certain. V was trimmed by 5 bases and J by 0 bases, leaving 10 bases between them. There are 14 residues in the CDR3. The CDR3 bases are TGTGCCAGCAGTAAACAGATCCTGAACACTGAAGCTTTCTTT. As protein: CASSKQILNTEAFF.

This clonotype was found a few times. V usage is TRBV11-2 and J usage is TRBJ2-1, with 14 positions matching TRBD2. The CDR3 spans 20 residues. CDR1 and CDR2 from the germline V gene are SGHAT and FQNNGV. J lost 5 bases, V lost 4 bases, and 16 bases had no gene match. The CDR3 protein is CASSYRPGLAGAPGHNEQFF. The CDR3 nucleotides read TGTGCCAGCAGCTATCGCCCGGGACTAGCGGGAGCCCCGGGTCACAATGAGCAGTTCTTC. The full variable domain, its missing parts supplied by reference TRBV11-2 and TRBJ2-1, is EAGVAQSPRYKIIEKRQSVAFWCNPISGHATLYWYQQILGQGPKLLIQFQNNGVVDDSQLPKDRFSAERLKGVDSTLKIQPAKLEDSAVYLCASSYRPGLAGAPGHNEQFFGPGTRLTVL.

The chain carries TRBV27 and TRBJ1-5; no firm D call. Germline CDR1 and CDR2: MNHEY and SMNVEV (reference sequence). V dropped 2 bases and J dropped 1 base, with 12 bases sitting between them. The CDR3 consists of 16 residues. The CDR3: CASSLLSKPSNQPQHF. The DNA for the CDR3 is TGTGCCAGCAGTTTACTGTCTAAACCGAGCAATCAGCCCCAGCATTTT.

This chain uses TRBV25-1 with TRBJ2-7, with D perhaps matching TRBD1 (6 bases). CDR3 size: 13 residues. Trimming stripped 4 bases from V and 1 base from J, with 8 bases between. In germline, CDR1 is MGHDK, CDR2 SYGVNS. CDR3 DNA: TGTGCCAGCAGTGCTGGACAGTCCTACGAGCAGTACTTC. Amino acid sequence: CASSAGQSYEQYF.

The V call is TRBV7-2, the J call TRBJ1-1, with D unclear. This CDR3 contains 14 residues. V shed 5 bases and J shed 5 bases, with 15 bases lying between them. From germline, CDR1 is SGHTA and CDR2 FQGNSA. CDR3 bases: TGTGCCAGCAGCCCAGGCCAATCATCGACTGAAGCTTTCTTT. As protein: CASSPGQSSTEAFF. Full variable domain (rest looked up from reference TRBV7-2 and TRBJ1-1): GAGVSQSPSNKVTEKGKDVELRCDPISGHTALYWYRQSLGQGLEFLIYFQGNSAPDKSGLPSDRFSAERTGGSVSTLTIQRTQQEDSAVYLCASSPGQSSTEAFFGQGTRLTVV.

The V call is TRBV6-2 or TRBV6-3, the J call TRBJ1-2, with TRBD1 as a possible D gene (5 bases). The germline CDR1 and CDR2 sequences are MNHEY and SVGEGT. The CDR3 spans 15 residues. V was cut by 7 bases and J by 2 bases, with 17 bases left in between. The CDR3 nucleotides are TGTGCCAGCAACCCTGATCACAGGAAAAACTATGGCTACACCTTC. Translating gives CASNPDHRKNYGYTF.

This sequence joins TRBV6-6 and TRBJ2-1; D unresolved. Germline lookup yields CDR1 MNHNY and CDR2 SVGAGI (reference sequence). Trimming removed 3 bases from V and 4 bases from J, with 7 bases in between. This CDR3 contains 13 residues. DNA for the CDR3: TGTGCCAGCAGTTATGGAGAATACAATGAGCAGTTCTTC. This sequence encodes CASSYGEYNEQFF.

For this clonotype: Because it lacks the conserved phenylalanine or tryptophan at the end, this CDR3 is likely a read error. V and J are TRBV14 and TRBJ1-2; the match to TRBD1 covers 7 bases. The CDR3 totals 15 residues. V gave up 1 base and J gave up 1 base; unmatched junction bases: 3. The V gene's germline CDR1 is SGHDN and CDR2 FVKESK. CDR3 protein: CASSQVQGGNYGYTV. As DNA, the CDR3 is TGTGCCAGCAGCCAAGTCCAGGGGGGTAACTATGGCTACACCGTC.

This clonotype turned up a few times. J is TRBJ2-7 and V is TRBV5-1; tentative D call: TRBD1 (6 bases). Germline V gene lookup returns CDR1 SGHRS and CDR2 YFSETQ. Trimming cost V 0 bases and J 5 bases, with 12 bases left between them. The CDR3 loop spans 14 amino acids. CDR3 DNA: TGCGCCAGCAGCTTGGGACAGGATGTCGACGAGCAGTACTTC. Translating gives CASSLGQDVDEQYF.

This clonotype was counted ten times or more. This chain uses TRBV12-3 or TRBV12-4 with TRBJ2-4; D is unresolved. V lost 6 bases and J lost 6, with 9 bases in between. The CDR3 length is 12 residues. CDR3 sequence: CASSPDSNIQYF. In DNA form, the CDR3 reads TGTGCCAGCAGCCCCGACTCAAACATTCAGTACTTC.

The CDR3 region has the DNA TGTGCCATCAGTAAAACTGGGACAGAGGATCAGCCCCAGCATTTT. Its translation: CAISKTGTEDQPQHF. This sequence joins TRBV10-3 and TRBJ1-5, with TRBD1 matching over 7 bases. Losses at the gene ends were 5 bases for V and 5 bases for J; bases not matched to a gene: 9. Germline CDR1 ENHRY, CDR2 SYGVKD. This CDR3 has 15 residues.

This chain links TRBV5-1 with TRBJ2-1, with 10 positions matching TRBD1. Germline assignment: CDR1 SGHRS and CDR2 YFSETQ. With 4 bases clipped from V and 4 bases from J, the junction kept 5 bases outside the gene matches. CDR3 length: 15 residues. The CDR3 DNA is TGCGCCAGCAGCCCCGGGACAGGGGTATACAATGAGCAGTTCTTC. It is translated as CASSPGTGVYNEQFF. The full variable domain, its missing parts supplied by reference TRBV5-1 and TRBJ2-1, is KAGVTQTPRYLIKTRGQQVTLSCSPISGHRSVSWYQQTPGQGLQFLFEYFSETQRNKGNFPGRFSGRQFSNSRSEMNVSTLELGDSALYLCASSPGTGVYNEQFFGPGTRLTVL.

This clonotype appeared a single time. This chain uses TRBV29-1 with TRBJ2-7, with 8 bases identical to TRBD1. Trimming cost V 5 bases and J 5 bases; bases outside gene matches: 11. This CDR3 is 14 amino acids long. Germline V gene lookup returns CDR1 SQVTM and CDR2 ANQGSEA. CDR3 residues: CSVQTGTGGNEQYF. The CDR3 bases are TGCAGCGTTCAGACCGGCACAGGGGGTAACGAGCAGTACTTC.

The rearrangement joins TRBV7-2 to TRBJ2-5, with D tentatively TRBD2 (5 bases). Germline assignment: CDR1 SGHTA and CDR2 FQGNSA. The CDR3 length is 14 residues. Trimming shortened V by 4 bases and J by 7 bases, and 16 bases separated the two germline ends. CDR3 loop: CASSSQRSGWTQYF. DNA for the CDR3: TGTGCCAGCAGCTCACAGCGGAGCGGTTGGACCCAGTACTTC.

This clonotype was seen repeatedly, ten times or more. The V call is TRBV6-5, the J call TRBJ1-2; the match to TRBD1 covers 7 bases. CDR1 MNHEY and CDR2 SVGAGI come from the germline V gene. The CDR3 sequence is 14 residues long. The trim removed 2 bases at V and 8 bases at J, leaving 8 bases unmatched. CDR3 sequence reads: CASSYPQGRGGYTF. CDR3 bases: TGTGCCAGCAGTTACCCACAGGGGAGAGGAGGCTACACCTTC.

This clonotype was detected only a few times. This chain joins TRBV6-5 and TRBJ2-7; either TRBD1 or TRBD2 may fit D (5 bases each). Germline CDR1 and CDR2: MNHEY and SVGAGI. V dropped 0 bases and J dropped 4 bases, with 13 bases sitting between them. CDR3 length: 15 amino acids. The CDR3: CASSYSVWGSYEQYF. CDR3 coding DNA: TGTGCCAGCAGTTACTCAGTTTGGGGGTCTTACGAGCAGTACTTC.

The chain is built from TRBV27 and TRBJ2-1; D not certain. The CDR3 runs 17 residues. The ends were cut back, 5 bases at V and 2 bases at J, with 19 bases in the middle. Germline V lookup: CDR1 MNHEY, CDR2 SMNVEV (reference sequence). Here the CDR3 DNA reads TGTGCCAGCAGTCCCCCTATGCTTCACCCCGCCTACAATGAGCAGTTCTTC. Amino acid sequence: CASSPPMLHPAYNEQFF.

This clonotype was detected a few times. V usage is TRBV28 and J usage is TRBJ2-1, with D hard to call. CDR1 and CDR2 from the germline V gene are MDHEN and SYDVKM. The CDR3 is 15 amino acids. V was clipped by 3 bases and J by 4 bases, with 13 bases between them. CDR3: CASSFGVLLYNEQFF. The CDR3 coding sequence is TGTGCCAGCAGTTTTGGAGTTCTCCTATACAATGAGCAGTTCTTC. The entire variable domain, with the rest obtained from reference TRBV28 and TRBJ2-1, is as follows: DVKVTQSSRYLVKRTGEKVFLECVQDMDHENMFWYRQDPGLGLRLIYFSYDVKMKEKGDIPEGYSVSREKKERFSLILESASTNQTSMYLCASSFGVLLYNEQFFGPGTRLTVL.

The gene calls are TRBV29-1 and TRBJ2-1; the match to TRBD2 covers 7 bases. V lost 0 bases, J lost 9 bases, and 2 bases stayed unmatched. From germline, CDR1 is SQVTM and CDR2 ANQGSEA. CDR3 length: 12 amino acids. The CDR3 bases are TGCAGCGTTGAAGAGTTAGCGGGTGAGCAGTTCTTC. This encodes CSVEELAGEQFF.

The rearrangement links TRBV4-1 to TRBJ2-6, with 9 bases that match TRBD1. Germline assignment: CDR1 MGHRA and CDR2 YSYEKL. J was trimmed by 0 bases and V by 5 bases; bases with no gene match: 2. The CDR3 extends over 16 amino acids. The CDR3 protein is CASSTGGLSGANVLTF. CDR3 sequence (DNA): TGCGCCAGCAGCACAGGGGGCCTCTCTGGGGCCAACGTCCTGACTTTC.